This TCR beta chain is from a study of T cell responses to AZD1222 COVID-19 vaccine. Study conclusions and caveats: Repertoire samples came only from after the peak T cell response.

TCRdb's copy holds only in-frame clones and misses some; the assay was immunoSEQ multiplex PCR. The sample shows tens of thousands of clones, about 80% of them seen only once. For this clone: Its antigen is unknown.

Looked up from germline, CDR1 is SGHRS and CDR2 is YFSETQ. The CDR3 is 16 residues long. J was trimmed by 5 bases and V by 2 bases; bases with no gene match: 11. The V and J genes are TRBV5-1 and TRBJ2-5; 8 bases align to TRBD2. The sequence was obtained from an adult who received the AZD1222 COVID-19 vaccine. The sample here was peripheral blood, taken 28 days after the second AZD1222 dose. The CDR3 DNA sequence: TGCGCCAGCAGCTTCCCCGGGGGGGTAGGTTTGGAGACCCAGTACTTC. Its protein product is CASSFPGGVGLETQYF.